This T cell receptor (beta chain) came from a study of regulatory T cells in long-lasting Graves disease. Study outcomes and limitations: Patients with persistent Graves' had lower TCR diversity than newly diagnosed patients. Persistent patients had more shared public clonotypes (2,741) than new patients (roughly 900).

This clonotype appeared many times. Its antigen is as yet unknown. As to time point: newly diagnosed GD, antithyroid drugs for less than 3 months. RNA isolated from PBMCs was used to make the TCR library. Arm-PCR of CDR3 regions with iRepertoire HTBI primers generated TCR beta libraries. TCRdb reprocessed the multiplex PCR reads with MiXCR, giving one entry per CDR3 protein. The data hold 500,000 or so distinct CDR3 sequences, with less than 15% observed a single time. These records were also assigned to another study, of T cells in Graves' hyperthyroidism and ophthalmopathy. According to that study: On the basis of clinical symptoms, serum thyroxine and TRAb, thyroid ultrasound and orbital computed tomography, diagnoses were made. In simple terms, a model built on 13 V-J features told ophthalmopathy apart from stable hyperthyroidism.

This TCR was recovered from a woman between 45 and 65 years old with Graves disease. Material: peripheral blood mononuclear cells (PBMCs), obtained at new diagnosis, from a patient treated with antithyroid drugs.

This CDR3 reads CASSLKGGAGYEQYF. For the CDR3, the DNA is TGTGCCAGCAGTTTGAAAGGGGGCGCGGGTTACGAGCAGTACTTC. The J gene is TRBJ2-7, the V gene TRBV27; 7 bases are a match to TRBD1. Germline V CDR1 and CDR2: MNHEY, SMNVEV (reference sequence). The CDR3 covers 15 residues. V shed 3 bases and J 4 bases; nucleotides not matched to a gene: 9.